This paragraph reports one T cell receptor (beta chain). Measured with immunoSEQ multiplex PCR; TCRdb has only the in-frame clones, and not every one. The sample has 65,000 to 70,000 clones, just over 85% seen once. The CDR3 spans 16 residues. Trimming cost V 2 bases and J 5 bases, with 18 bases left between them. Germline V gene data show CDR1 as SEHNR and CDR2 as FQNEAQ (reference sequence). These data belong to a study of blood T cell repertoires in COVID-19. The wider study: Acute and convalescent COVID-19 specimens originated in the United States, Italy and Spain. T cells, B-cell-depleted T cells, or PBMCs supplied cDNA or gDNA.

This clonotype was obtained from a woman aged 60 to 75 with acute or convalescent COVID-19. This chain joins TRBV7-9 and TRBJ1-2; TRBD1 might be the D (5 bases). Sample: peripheral blood. The CDR3 DNA reads as TGTGCCAGCAGCTTAACCCGGACAACAAGAGGTTATGGCTACACCTTC. This sequence encodes CASSLTRTTRGYGYTF.